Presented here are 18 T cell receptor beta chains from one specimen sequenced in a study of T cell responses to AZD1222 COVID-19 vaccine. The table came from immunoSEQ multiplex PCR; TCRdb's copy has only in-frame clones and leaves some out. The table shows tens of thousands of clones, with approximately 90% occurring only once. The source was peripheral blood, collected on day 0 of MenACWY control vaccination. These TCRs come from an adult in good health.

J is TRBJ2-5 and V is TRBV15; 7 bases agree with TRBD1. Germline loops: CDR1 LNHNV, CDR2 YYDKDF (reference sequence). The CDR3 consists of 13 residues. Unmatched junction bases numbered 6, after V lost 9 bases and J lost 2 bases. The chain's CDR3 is CATATGPQETQYF. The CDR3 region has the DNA TGTGCCACAGCGACAGGGCCTCAAGAGACCCAGTACTTC.

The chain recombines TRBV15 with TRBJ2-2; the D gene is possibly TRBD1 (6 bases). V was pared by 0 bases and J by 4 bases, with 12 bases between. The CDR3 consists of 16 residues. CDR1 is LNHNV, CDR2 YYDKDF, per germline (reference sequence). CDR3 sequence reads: CATSRDRQVATGELFF. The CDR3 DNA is TGTGCCACCAGCAGAGATAGACAGGTCGCCACCGGGGAGCTGTTTTTT.

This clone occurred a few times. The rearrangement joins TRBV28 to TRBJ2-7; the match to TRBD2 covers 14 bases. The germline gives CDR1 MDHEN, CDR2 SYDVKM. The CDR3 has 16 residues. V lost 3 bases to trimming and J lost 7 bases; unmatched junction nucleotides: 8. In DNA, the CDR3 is TGTGCCAGCAGTTTGGGGGGACTAGCGGGAGCGGGTGAGCAGTACTTC. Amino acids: CASSLGGLAGAGEQYF.

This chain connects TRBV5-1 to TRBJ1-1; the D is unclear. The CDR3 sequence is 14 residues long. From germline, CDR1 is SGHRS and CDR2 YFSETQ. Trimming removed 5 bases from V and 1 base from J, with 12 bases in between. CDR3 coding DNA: TGCGCCAGCAGGCCAAACTTCGGGAACACTGAAGCTTTCTTT. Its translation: CASRPNFGNTEAFF.

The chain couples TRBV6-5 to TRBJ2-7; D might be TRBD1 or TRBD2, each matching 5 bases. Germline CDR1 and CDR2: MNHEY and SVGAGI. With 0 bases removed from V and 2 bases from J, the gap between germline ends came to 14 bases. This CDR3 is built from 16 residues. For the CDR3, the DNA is TGTGCCAGCAGTTACTCGTTCTTGGGGGAAACCTACGAGCAGTACTTC. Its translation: CASSYSFLGETYEQYF.

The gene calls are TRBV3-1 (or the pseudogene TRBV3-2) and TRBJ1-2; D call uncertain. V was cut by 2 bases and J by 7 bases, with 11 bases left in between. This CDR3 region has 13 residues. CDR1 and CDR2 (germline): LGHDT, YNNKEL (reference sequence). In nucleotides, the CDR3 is TGTGCCAGCAGCCAACGGTCTTCTCGTGGCTACACCTTC. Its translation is CASSQRSSRGYTF.

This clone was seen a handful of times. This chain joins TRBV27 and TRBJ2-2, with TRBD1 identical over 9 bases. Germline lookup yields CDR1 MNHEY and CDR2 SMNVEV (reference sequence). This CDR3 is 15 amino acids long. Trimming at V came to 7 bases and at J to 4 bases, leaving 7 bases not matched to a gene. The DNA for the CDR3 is TGTGCCAGCACACAGGGACAGGGTGGCACCGGGGAGCTGTTTTTT. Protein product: CASTQGQGGTGELFF.

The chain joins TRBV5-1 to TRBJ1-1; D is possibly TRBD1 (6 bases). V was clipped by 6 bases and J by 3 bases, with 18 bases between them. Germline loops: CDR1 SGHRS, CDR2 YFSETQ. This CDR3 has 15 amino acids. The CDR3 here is CASTRGAGRDTEAFF. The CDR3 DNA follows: TGCGCCAGCACCCGGGGGGCAGGCAGAGACACTGAAGCTTTCTTT.

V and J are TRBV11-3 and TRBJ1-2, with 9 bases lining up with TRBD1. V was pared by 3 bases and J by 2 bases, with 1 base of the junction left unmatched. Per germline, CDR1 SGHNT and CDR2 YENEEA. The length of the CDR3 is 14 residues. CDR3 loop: CASSFGQGNYGYTF. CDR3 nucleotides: TGTGCCAGCAGCTTCGGACAGGGGAACTATGGCTACACCTTC.

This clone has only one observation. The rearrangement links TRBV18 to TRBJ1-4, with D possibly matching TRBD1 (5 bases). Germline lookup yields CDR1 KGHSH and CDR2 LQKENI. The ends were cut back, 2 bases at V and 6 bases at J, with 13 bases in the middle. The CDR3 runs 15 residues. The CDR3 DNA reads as TGTGCCAGCTCACCAAGTCGGGCGGGGGATGAAAAACTGTTTTTT. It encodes CASSPSRAGDEKLFF. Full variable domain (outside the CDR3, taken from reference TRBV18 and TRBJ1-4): NAGVMQNPRHLVRRRGQEARLRCSPMKGHSHVYWYRQLPEEGLKFMVYLQKENIIDESGMPKERFSAEFPKEGPSILRIQQVVRGDSAAYFCASSPSRAGDEKLFFGSGTQLSVL.

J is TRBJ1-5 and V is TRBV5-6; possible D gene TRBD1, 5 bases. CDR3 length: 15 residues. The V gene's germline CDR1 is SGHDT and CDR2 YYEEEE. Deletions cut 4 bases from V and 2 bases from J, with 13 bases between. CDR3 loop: CASSQRGGRNQPQHF. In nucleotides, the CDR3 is TGTGCCAGCAGCCAACGGGGCGGTCGCAATCAGCCCCAGCATTTT.

This chain's CDR3 is CASSTRLVSYEQYF. In DNA form, the CDR3 reads TGTGCCAGTAGTACCAGACTAGTCTCCTACGAGCAGTACTTC. This chain links TRBV19 with TRBJ2-7, with D tentatively TRBD2 (6 bases). This CDR3 spans 14 amino acids. V was shortened by 4 bases and J by 0 bases, with 10 bases between the two germline ends. Germline assignment: CDR1 LNHDA and CDR2 SQIVND (reference sequence). Based on the CDR3 plus reference TRBV19 and TRBJ2-7, the full variable domain is DGGITQSPKYLFRKEGQNVTLSCEQNLNHDAMYWYRQDPGQGLRLIYYSQIVNDFQKGDIAEGYSVSREKKESFPLTVTSAQKNPTAFYLCASSTRLVSYEQYFGPGTRLTVT.

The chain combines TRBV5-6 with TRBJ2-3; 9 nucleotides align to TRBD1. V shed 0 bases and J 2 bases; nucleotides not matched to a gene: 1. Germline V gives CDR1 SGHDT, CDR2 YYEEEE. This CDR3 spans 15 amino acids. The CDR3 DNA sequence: TGTGCCAGCAGCTTGGGGGACAGGGACACAGATACGCAGTATTTT. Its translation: CASSLGDRDTDTQYF.

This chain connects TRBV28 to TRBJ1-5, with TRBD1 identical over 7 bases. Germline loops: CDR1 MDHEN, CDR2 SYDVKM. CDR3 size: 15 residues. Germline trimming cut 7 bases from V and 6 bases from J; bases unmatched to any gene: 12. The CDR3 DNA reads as TGTGCCAGCACTCCCCCCGACAGGGAATCTCAGCCCCAGCATTTT. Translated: CASTPPDRESQPQHF.

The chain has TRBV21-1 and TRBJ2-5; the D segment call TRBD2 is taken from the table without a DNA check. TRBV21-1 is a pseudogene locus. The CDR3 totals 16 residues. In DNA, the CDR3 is TGTGCCACCAAGGGGTGGAGGGGCGAGCTCGGGGAGACCCAGTACTTC. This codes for CATKGWRGELGETQYF.

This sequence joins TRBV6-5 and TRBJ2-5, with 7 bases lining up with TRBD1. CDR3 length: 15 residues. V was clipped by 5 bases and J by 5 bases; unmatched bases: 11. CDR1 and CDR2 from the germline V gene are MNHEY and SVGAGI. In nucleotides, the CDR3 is TGTGCCAGCAGTAGGAACAGGGGCAGGGGGGAGACCCAGTACTTC. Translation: CASSRNRGRGETQYF.

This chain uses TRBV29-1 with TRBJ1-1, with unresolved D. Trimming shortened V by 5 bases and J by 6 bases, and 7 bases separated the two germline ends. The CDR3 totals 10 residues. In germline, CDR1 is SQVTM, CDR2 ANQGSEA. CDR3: CSVLKPEAFF. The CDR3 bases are TGCAGCGTTCTGAAGCCTGAAGCTTTCTTT.

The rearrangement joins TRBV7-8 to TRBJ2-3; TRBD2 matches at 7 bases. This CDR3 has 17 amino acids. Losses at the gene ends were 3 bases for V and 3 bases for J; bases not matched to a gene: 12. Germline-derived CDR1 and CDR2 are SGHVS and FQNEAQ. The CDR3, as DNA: TGTGCCAGCAGCTTCTCCATTGGCGGGAGTGAAACAGATACGCAGTATTTT. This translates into CASSFSIGGSETDTQYF.